The 29 T cell receptor beta chains listed next were all sequenced from one sample in a study of human T cells and chemical hapten exposure. TCRdb re-analysed the RACE reads in MiXCR, keeping a single row per CDR3 protein. Seen here are under 130,000 distinct CDR3 sequences, approximately 10% observed once, and the top ten hold around 3.6%. As to time point: patch test 1, 2 weeks after DPC sensitization. Treatment here: therapeutic diphenylcyclopropenone sensitization with weekly scalp DPC. The sequencing here drew on whole blood, taken in connection with sensitization to the hapten diphenylcyclopropenone (DPC). The receptors derive from a woman aged 40 to 50 with alopecia areata. Some clones in this sample may be carry-over from other donors' samples.

This clonotype was detected only a few times. This chain connects TRBV6-2 or TRBV6-3 to TRBJ1-2; D unclear. CDR1 and CDR2 (germline): MNHEY, SVGEGT. This CDR3 has 13 residues. V was clipped by 6 bases and J by 1 base, with 9 bases between them. DNA of the CDR3: TGTGCCAGCAGCCCCCCCTATAACTATGGCTACACCTTC. It translates to CASSPPYNYGYTF.

The table lists this clonotype with many counts. The junction does not match germline at one end; this may be a read error. The chain has TRBV18 and TRBJ1-1; 8 positions match TRBD1. Germline CDR1 KGHSH, CDR2 LQKENI. This CDR3 spans 16 amino acids. The CDR3 spells CASSPRGQGENTEAFF. The CDR3 region has the DNA TGTGCCAGCTCCCCCAGGGGGCAGGGGGAGAACACTGAAGCTTTCTTC.

This clonotype was picked up many times. The CDR3 here is CASSQGLDGTGYTF. The DNA of the CDR3 is TGTGCCAGCAGCCAAGGGTTGGACGGGACTGGCTACACCTTC. The V call is TRBV3-1, the J call TRBJ1-2; D might be TRBD1 (5 bases). The CDR3 has 14 residues. The V end lost 1 base, the J end lost 7 bases, and 13 bases lay between the germline ends. From germline, CDR1 is LGHDT and CDR2 YNNKEL (reference sequence).

This chain connects TRBV2 to TRBJ2-7; 11 bases map to TRBD2. The length of the CDR3 is 14 residues. Losses at the gene ends were 4 bases for V and 1 base for J; bases not matched to a gene: 0. CDR1 is SNHLY and CDR2 is FYNNEI in the germline V gene. The CDR3 loop is CASSVAGGSYEQYF. CDR3 sequence (DNA): TGTGCCAGCAGTGTAGCGGGGGGGTCCTACGAGCAGTACTTC.

This clonotype came up once. The chain is built from TRBV4-3 and TRBJ2-6; D unresolved. The CDR3 sequence is 15 residues long. The germline V gene encodes CDR1 LGHNA and CDR2 YSLEER. V was shortened by 1 base and J by 0 bases, with 4 bases between the two germline ends. DNA of the CDR3: TGCGCCAGCAGCCAAGCCCACTCTGGGGCCAACGTCCTGACTTTC. It encodes CASSQAHSGANVLTF.

This clonotype occurred once. The rearrangement joins TRBV7-2 to TRBJ1-1; D unresolved. With 4 bases removed from V and 5 bases from J, the gap between germline ends came to 11 bases. CDR3 length: 13 residues. The germline V gene has CDR1 SGHTA and CDR2 FQGNSA. CDR3 in DNA: TGTGCCAGCAGCTACTGGGTAGCTACTGAAGCTTTCTTT. Translation gives CASSYWVATEAFF.

V usage is TRBV20-1 and J usage is TRBJ2-3, with 8 bases identical to TRBD2. J was trimmed by 2 bases and V by 3 bases; bases with no gene match: 4. This CDR3 has 14 amino acids. Germline V gene sequence: CDR1 DFQATT, CDR2 SNEGSKA (reference sequence). CDR3 residues: CSASAGGATDTQYF. CDR3 DNA sequence: TGCAGTGCTAGCGCCGGGGGGGCCACAGATACGCAGTATTTT.

The table lists this clonotype with many counts. The rearrangement links TRBV7-8 to TRBJ2-5; 12 bases are shared with TRBD2. The CDR3 is 16 amino acids. Per germline, CDR1 SGHVS and CDR2 FQNEAQ. The J segment lost 7 bases and the V segment lost 3 bases, leaving 9 bases of the junction unmatched. The CDR3 loop reads CASSFGTSGLPGTQYF. In nucleotides, the CDR3 is TGTGCCAGCAGCTTTGGGACTAGCGGGCTCCCGGGGACCCAGTACTTC.

This clonotype has a handful of counts. J is TRBJ1-2 and V is TRBV19; 7 bases line up with TRBD1. Germline values: CDR1 LNHDA, CDR2 SQIVND (reference sequence). This CDR3 comprises 15 residues. The ends lost 5 bases at V and 0 bases at J; junction bases unmatched: 6. The CDR3 region is CASSPGQPPNYGYTF. CDR3 in DNA: TGTGCCAGTAGTCCGGGACAGCCGCCTAACTATGGCTACACCTTC.

Details on this clonotype: This clone may be a read error of a much larger clone one base away. The V gene is TRBV6-6, the J gene TRBJ2-1; TRBD2 matches 7 bases. V trimming: 6 bases; J trimming: 11 bases; junction bases outside the gene matches: 16. Germline values: CDR1 MNHNY, CDR2 SVGAGI (reference sequence). This CDR3 region has 15 residues. CDR3 sequence (DNA): TGTGCCAGCAGCGGGGGGAGGGCGCGTGTGGATAAGCAGTTCTTC. It specifies CASSGGRARVDKQFF.

This clonotype was detected ten times or more. The chain carries TRBV28 and TRBJ2-6, with 11 bases identical to TRBD1. This CDR3 comprises 16 residues. The germline CDR1 and CDR2 sequences are MDHEN and SYDVKM. J lost 3 bases, V lost 6 bases, and 4 bases had no gene match. Here the CDR3 DNA reads TGTGCCAGCAGCCCGGGACAGGGGGTTGGGGCCAACGTCCTGACTTTC. Translation gives CASSPGQGVGANVLTF.

This clonotype was found many times. The chain has TRBV5-4 and TRBJ1-1; unclear D gene. CDR3 length: 13 amino acids. V gave up 4 bases and J gave up 4 bases, with 11 bases separating them. Per germline, CDR1 SGHNT and CDR2 YYREEE (reference sequence). DNA of the CDR3: TGTGCCAGCAGCCTGTCGAGGTCCACTGAAGCTTTCTTT. Its protein is CASSLSRSTEAFF.

A note on this clonotype: A read error may explain this, as a much larger clone is one base away. The V gene is TRBV6-2 or TRBV6-3, the J gene TRBJ2-1, with TRBD2 as a possible D gene (5 bases). The CDR3 is 16 amino acids. Per germline, CDR1 MNHEY and CDR2 SVGEGT. The CDR3 nucleotides read TGTGCCAGCAGTTACTCCGGGGTGGCAGATTACAATGGGCAGTTCTTC. Translated: CASSYSGVADYNGQFF.

This clonotype was observed many times. This chain joins TRBV29-1 and TRBJ2-5; D possibly corresponds to TRBD2 (5 bases). Trimming took 2 bases from V and 4 from J, leaving 11 bases between them. The CDR3 spans 13 residues. Looked up from germline, CDR1 is SQVTM and CDR2 is ANQGSEA. The CDR3 DNA reads as TGCAGCGTTGAACTAGCAACGGGAGAGACCCAGTACTTC. Its translation: CSVELATGETQYF. The variable domain in full, completed from reference TRBV29-1 and TRBJ2-5, reads SAVISQKPSRDICQRGTSLTIQCQVDSQVTMMFWYRQQPGQSLTLIATANQGSEATYESGFVIDKFPISRPNLTFSTLTVSNMSPEDSSIYLCSVELATGETQYFGPGTRLLVL.

In this sample, this clonotype turned up many times. The rearrangement joins TRBV7-2 to TRBJ1-1, with D perhaps matching TRBD1 (5 bases). The germline CDR1 and CDR2 sequences are SGHTA and FQGNSA. The ends were cut back, 1 base at V and 4 bases at J, with 7 bases in the middle. CDR3 size: 13 residues. CDR3 region: CASSLVGTTEAFF. The CDR3 DNA sequence: TGTGCCAGCAGCTTAGTAGGGACCACTGAAGCTTTCTTT.

This clonotype was counted at least ten times. The CDR3 sequence: CASSLERTTKAEAFF. CDR3 DNA sequence: TGTGCCAGCAGCTTAGAACGGACCACGAAAGCCGAAGCTTTCTTT. The chain combines TRBV5-4 with TRBJ1-1, with D unclear. Trimming took off 2 bases at V and 8 bases at J, with 19 bases between the two ends. The CDR3 is 15 residues long. Germline V gene data show CDR1 as SGHNT and CDR2 as YYREEE (reference sequence).

The CDR3 sequence: CASTGAGTQLFF. The CDR3 coding sequence is TGTGCCAGCACCGGTGCGGGCACGCAGCTGTTTTTT. The V gene is TRBV6-6, the J gene TRBJ1-4; D call uncertain. V was pared by 7 bases and J by 14 bases, with 17 bases between. The CDR3 is made up of 12 amino acids. Looked up from germline, CDR1 is MNHNY and CDR2 is SVGAGI (reference sequence).

V usage is TRBV6-1 and J usage is TRBJ2-7; D may match TRBD1 or TRBD2 (5 bases each). V was cut by 5 bases and J by 6 bases, with 17 bases left in between. CDR3 size: 14 residues. Germline CDR1 reads MNHNS; CDR2 reads SASEGT. The CDR3 nucleotides read TGTGCCAGCAGTCTCTTAGGGGCGGAGGCCGAGCAGTACTTC. It translates to CASSLLGAEAEQYF.

This clonotype occurred many times. This chain joins TRBV28 and TRBJ2-3, with a weak D call TRBD1 (6 bases). V was shortened by 6 bases and J by 3 bases, with 16 bases between the two germline ends. Germline V lookup: CDR1 MDHEN, CDR2 SYDVKM. The CDR3 is 15 residues long. DNA of the CDR3: TGTGCCAGCAGCCCCTGGGCAGGGGCTACAGATACGCAGTATTTT. Amino acid sequence: CASSPWAGATDTQYF.

The rearrangement links TRBV9 to TRBJ1-1; weak D call: TRBD1 (5 bases). The V gene's germline CDR1 is SGDLS and CDR2 YYNGEE. The CDR3 covers 16 residues. V was cut by 1 base and J by 1 base, with 14 bases left in between. The CDR3 nucleotides are TGTGCCAGCAGCGTATATCCAGGGCGGGGGAACACTGAAGCTTTCTTT. It yields the protein CASSVYPGRGNTEAFF.

V usage is TRBV7-2 and J usage is TRBJ2-7; 10 nucleotides align to TRBD1. The germline V gene has CDR1 SGHTA and CDR2 FQGNSA. Unmatched junction bases numbered 1, after V lost 3 bases and J lost 5 bases. The CDR3 is 13 residues long. The CDR3 bases are TGTGCCAGCAGCTTGGACAGGGGGGACGAGCAGTACTTC. This translates into CASSLDRGDEQYF. The complete variable domain, with remaining parts taken from reference TRBV7-2 and TRBJ2-7, reads GAGVSQSPSNKVTEKGKDVELRCDPISGHTALYWYRQSLGQGLEFLIYFQGNSAPDKSGLPSDRFSAERTGGSVSTLTIQRTQQEDSAVYLCASSLDRGDEQYFGPGTRLTVT.

This clonotype has ten or more counts. CDR3 coding DNA: TGTGCCAGCAGCTTGATAGGATACTCCTACGAGCAGTACTTC. Its protein product is CASSLIGYSYEQYF. The chain carries TRBV5-5 and TRBJ2-7, with no clear D. This CDR3 contains 14 residues. Germline loops: CDR1 SGHKS, CDR2 YYEKEE (reference sequence). V lost 1 base to trimming and J lost 0 bases, with 8 bases between them.

This clonotype was counted at least ten times. The chain is built from TRBV30 and TRBJ2-6; D gene uncertain. With 4 bases removed from V and 4 bases from J, the gap between germline ends came to 11 bases. This CDR3 region has 14 residues. Looked up from germline, CDR1 is GTSNPN and CDR2 is SVGIG (reference sequence). CDR3 sequence: CAWTVRTGANVLTF. Here the CDR3 DNA reads TGTGCCTGGACGGTGAGAACGGGGGCCAACGTCCTGACTTTC.

The V call is TRBV6-5, the J call TRBJ2-7, with D perhaps matching TRBD1 (5 bases). The CDR3 totals 14 residues. The V and J ends lost 4 bases and 1 base respectively, with 11 bases between them. Germline CDR1 is MNHEY and CDR2 is SVGAGI. The CDR3 spells CASSLQAISYEQYF. In nucleotides, the CDR3 is TGTGCCAGCAGTTTACAGGCCATTTCCTACGAGCAGTACTTC.

The chain employs TRBV20-1 and TRBJ2-4; D not resolved. V was shortened by 0 bases and J by 0 bases, with 12 bases between the two germline ends. Germline CDR1 is DFQATT and CDR2 is SNEGSKA (reference sequence). CDR3 length: 16 amino acids. CDR3 region: CSARDPPTEAKNIQYF. CDR3 coding DNA: TGCAGTGCTAGAGATCCCCCGACTGAAGCCAAAAACATTCAGTACTTC.

This sequence joins TRBV28 and TRBJ1-1; D remains unclear. V was clipped by 5 bases and J by 0 bases, with 19 bases between them. This CDR3 region has 17 residues. The V gene's germline CDR1 is MDHEN and CDR2 SYDVKM. The CDR3 nucleotides are TGTGCCAGCAGTGCCGTAGGAGGTTTTTTGGTGAACACTGAAGCTTTCTTT. Protein sequence: CASSAVGGFLVNTEAFF. The whole variable domain, remainder taken from reference TRBV28 and TRBJ1-1, is DVKVTQSSRYLVKRTGEKVFLECVQDMDHENMFWYRQDPGLGLRLIYFSYDVKMKEKGDIPEGYSVSREKKERFSLILESASTNQTSMYLCASSAVGGFLVNTEAFFGQGTRLTVV.

This clonotype appeared a few times. The chain couples TRBV29-1 to TRBJ2-1; 8 bases map to TRBD2. The J segment lost 9 bases and the V segment lost 7 bases, leaving 11 bases of the junction unmatched. Germline values: CDR1 SQVTM, CDR2 ANQGSEA. CDR3 length: 13 amino acids. The CDR3 sequence: CSAGLAVRGEQFF. As DNA, the CDR3 is TGCAGCGCTGGACTAGCCGTTAGGGGTGAGCAGTTCTTC.

This clonotype was detected ten times or more. The CDR3 DNA sequence: TGTGCCAGCAGTGAGACTAGCGGGAACTACCTGGGGCAAGAGACCCAGTACTTC. Translating gives CASSETSGNYLGQETQYF. The chain joins TRBV25-1 to TRBJ2-5, with 11 bases aligning to TRBD2. Trimming took 3 bases from V and 2 from J; bases not matched to a gene: 11. CDR1 MGHDK and CDR2 SYGVNS come from the germline V gene. This CDR3 contains 18 residues.

The chain links TRBV20-1 to TRBJ2-1; TRBD2 matches 7 bases. The CDR3 covers 15 residues. V shed 4 bases and J 8 bases; nucleotides not matched to a gene: 14. Germline V CDR1 and CDR2: DFQATT, SNEGSKA (reference sequence). CDR3 loop: CSAKDTGRGFYEQFF. CDR3 coding DNA: TGCAGTGCTAAGGATACGGGGCGGGGGTTCTATGAGCAGTTCTTC.